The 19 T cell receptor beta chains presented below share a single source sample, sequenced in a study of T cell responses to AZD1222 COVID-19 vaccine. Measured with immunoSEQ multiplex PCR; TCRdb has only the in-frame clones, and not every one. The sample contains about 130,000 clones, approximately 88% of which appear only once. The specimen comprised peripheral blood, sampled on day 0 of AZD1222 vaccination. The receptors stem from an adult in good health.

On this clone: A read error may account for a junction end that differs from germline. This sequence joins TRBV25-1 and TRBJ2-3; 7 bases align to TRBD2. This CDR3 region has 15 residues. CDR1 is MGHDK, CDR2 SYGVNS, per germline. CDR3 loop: CASSGLAGVADTQYF. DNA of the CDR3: TGTGCAAGCAGTGGTTTGGCGGGAGTCGCAGATACGCAGTATTTT.

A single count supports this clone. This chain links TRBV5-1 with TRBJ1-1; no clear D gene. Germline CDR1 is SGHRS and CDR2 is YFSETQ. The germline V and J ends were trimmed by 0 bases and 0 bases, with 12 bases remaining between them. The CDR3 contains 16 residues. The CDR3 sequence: CASSLEGGDMNTEAFF. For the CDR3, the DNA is TGCGCCAGCAGCTTGGAGGGCGGAGATATGAACACTGAAGCTTTCTTT.

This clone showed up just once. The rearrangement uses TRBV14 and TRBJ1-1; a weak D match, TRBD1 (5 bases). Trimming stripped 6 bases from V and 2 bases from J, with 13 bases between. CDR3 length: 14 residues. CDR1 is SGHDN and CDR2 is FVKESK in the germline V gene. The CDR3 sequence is CASRIGGGNTEAFF. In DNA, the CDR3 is TGTGCCAGCAGGATCGGGGGGGGAAACACTGAAGCTTTCTTT.

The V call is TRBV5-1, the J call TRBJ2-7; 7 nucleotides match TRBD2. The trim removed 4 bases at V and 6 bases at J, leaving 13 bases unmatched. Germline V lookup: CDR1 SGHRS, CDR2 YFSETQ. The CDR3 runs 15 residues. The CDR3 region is CASSLNWLAAVEQYF. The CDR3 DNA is TGCGCCAGCAGCCTGAATTGGCTAGCGGCGGTCGAGCAGTACTTC.

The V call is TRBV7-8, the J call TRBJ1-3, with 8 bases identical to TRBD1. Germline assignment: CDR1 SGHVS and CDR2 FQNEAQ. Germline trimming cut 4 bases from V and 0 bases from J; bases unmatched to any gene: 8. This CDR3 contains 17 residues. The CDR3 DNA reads TGTGCCAGCAGCTCCCGGGACAGGACAAACTCTGGAAACACCATATATTTT. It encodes CASSSRDRTNSGNTIYF. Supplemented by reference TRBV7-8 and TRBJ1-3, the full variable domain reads GAGVSQSPRYKVAKRGQDVALRCDPISGHVSLFWYQQALGQGPEFLTYFQNEAQLDKSGLPSDRFFAERPEGSVSTLKIQRTQQEDSAVYLCASSSRDRTNSGNTIYFGEGSWLTVV.

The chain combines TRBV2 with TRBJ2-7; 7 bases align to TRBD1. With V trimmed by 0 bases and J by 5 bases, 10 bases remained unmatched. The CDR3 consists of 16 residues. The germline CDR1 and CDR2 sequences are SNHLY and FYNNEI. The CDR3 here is CASSEALPGQYDEQYF. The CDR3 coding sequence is TGTGCCAGCAGTGAAGCCCTTCCGGGACAGTATGACGAGCAGTACTTC.

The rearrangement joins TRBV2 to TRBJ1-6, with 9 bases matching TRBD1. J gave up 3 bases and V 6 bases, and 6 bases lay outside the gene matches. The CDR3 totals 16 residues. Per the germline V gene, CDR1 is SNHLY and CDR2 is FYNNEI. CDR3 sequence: CASRHGTGYYNSPLHF. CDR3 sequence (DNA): TGTGCCAGCAGACACGGGACAGGGTACTATAATTCACCCCTCCACTTT.

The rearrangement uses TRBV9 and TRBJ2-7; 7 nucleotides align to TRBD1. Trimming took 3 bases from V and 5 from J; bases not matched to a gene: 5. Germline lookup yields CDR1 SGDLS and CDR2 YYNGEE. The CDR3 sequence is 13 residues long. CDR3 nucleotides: TGTGCCAGCAGCGCGACAGGGAACCACGAGCAGTACTTC. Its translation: CASSATGNHEQYF. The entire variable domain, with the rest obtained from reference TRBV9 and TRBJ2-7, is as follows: DSGVTQTPKHLITATGQRVTLRCSPRSGDLSVYWYQQSLDQGLQFLIQYYNGEERAKGNILERFSAQQFPDLHSELNLSSLELGDSALYFCASSATGNHEQYFGPGTRLTVT.

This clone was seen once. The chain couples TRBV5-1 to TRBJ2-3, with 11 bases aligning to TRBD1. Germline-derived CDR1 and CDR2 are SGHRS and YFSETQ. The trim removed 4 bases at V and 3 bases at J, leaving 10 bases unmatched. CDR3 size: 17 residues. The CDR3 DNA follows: TGCGCCAGCAGCCGGCTGACGGGACAGGGGGTTACAGATACGCAGTATTTT. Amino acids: CASSRLTGQGVTDTQYF.

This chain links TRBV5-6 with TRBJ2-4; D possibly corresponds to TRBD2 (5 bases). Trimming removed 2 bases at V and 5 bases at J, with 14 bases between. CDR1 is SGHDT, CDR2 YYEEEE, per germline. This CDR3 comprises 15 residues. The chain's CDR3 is CASSFNSRSENIQYF. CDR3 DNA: TGTGCCAGCAGCTTTAACAGCCGTAGCGAAAACATTCAGTACTTC.

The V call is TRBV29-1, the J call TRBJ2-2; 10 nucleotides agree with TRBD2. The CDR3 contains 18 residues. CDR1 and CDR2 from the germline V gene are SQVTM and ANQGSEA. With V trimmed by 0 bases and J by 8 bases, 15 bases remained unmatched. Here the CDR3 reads CSVEDPGGLAGVSGELFF. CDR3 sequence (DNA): TGCAGCGTTGAAGATCCTGGGGGTCTAGCGGGAGTTTCTGGGGAGCTGTTTTTT.

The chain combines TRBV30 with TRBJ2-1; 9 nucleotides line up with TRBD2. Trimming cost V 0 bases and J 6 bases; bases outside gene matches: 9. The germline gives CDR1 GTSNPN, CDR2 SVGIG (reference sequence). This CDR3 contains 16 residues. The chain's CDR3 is CAWSVRLGLAINEQFF. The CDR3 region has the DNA TGTGCCTGGAGTGTTCGATTGGGACTAGCAATCAATGAGCAGTTCTTC. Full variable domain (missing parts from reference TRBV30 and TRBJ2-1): SQTIHQWPATLVQPVGSPLSLECTVEGTSNPNLYWYRQAAGRGLQLLFYSVGIGQISSEVPQNLSASRPQDRQFILSSKKLLLSDSGFYLCAWSVRLGLAINEQFFGPGTRLTVL.

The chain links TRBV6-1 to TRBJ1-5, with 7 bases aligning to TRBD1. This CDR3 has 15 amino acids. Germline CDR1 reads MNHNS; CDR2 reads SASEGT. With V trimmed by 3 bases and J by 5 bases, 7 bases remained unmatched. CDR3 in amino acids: CASSDQAGGDQPQHF. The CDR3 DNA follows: TGTGCCAGCAGTGATCAGGCAGGGGGGGATCAGCCCCAGCATTTT.

CDR3 nucleotide sequence: TGTGCCTGGAAAGGGGTTTTTGTGAACACTGAAGCTTTCTTT. It codes for CAWKGVFVNTEAFF. The genes are TRBV30 and TRBJ1-1; a possible D gene is TRBD1 (5 bases). Germline CDR1 is GTSNPN and CDR2 is SVGIG (reference sequence). The CDR3 covers 14 residues. Trimming took 4 bases from V and 0 from J, leaving 12 bases between them.

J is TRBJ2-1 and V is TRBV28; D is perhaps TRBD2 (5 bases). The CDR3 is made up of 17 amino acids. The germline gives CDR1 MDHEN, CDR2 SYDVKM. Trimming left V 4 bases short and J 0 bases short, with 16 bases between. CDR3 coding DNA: TGTGCCAGCAGTTCAACGCGGTGGGAGAGCTCCTACAATGAGCAGTTCTTC. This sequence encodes CASSSTRWESSYNEQFF.

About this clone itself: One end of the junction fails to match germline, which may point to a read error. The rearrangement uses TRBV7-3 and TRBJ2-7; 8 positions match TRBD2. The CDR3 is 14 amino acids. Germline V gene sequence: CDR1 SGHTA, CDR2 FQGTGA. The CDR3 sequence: CASSNSGTSHEQYF. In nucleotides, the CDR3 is TGTGCCAGCAGCAATAGCGGGACCTCCCACGAGCAGTACTTC.

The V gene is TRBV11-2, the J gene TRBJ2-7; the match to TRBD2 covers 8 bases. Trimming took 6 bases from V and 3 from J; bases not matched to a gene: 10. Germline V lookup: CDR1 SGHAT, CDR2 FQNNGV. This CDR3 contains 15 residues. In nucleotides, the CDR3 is TGTGCCAGCAGACCTTTTAGCGGGATCATCTACGAGCAGTACTTC. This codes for CASRPFSGIIYEQYF. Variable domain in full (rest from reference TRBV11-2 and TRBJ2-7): EAGVAQSPRYKIIEKRQSVAFWCNPISGHATLYWYQQILGQGPKLLIQFQNNGVVDDSQLPKDRFSAERLKGVDSTLKIQPAKLEDSAVYLCASRPFSGIIYEQYFGPGTRLTVT.

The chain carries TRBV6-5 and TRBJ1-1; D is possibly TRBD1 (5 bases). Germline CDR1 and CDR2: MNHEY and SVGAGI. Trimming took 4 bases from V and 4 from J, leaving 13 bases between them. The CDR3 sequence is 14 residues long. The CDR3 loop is CASSSLQATTEAFF. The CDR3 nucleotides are TGTGCCAGCAGTTCTTTACAGGCGACCACTGAAGCTTTCTTT.

Written as DNA, the CDR3 is TGTGCCAGCAGCGTTGGGACAGGGGGCTTCGAGCAGTACTTC. Its protein is CASSVGTGGFEQYF. V usage is TRBV9 and J usage is TRBJ2-7, with TRBD1 matching over 12 bases. V gave up 2 bases and J gave up 6 bases; unmatched junction bases: 3. Germline lookup yields CDR1 SGDLS and CDR2 YYNGEE. The length of the CDR3 is 14 residues.